The T cell receptor beta chain under discussion was sequenced for a study of T-cell reconstitution after alpha-beta-depleted transplantation in children. Ten or more counts support this clonotype. Unique molecular identifiers were incorporated into the prepared TCRbeta library. TCRdb itself ran the PCR reads through MiXCR, one entry per CDR3 protein. Of almost 400,000 distinct CDR3 sequences in the sample, just over 20% are singletons; the top ten hold around 3.9%. This clonotype was sampled from a human donor who donated a stem cell graft to a child with acute myeloid leukemia. The sequencing used PBMCs from the stem cell graft donor, collected from the stem cell graft.

The CDR3 sequence is CSARGIYDSYNEQFF. CDR3 DNA sequence: TGCAGTGCTAGAGGAATATATGACTCCTACAATGAGCAGTTCTTC. The rearrangement joins TRBV20-1 to TRBJ2-1; no clear D gene. CDR1 DFQATT and CDR2 SNEGSKA come from the germline V gene (reference sequence). V was cut by 1 base and J by 0 bases, with 10 bases left in between. The CDR3 is 15 amino acids.